This T cell receptor beta chain was observed in a study of blood T cell repertoires in COVID-19. Per the germline V gene, CDR1 is GTSNPN and CDR2 is SVGIG (reference sequence). CDR3 size: 14 residues. Trimming cost V 6 bases and J 1 base; bases outside gene matches: 8. Repertoires were generated with immunoSEQ multiplex PCR, while TCRdb's copy carries only in-frame clones and drops some. Of about 130,000 clones in the sample, roughly 83% were seen once. The chain couples TRBV30 to TRBJ1-2; TRBD1 matches at 7 bases. The receptor's source is a man in his forties with active or convalescent COVID-19. What was sequenced was peripheral blood. Here the CDR3 DNA reads TGTGCCTGTACCGGGACAGTCTTTAACTATGGCTACACCTTC. This sequence encodes CACTGTVFNYGYTF.